This TCR beta chain was captured in a study of cytomegalovirus exposure and HLA in healthy donors. Turning to the study itself: Inside one of the first data releases sat 75 million to 100 million unique TCRs taken from HLA-typed donors.

V was shortened by 4 bases and J by 0 bases, with 10 bases between the two germline ends. The CDR3 contains 15 residues. Germline CDR1 and CDR2: MGHRA and YSYEKL. As regards this clone: Its antigen is still unknown.

Primers: 60 Vbeta forward and 13 Jbeta reverse. Only in-frame clones appear in the TCRdb table, and some are missing; sequencing was by immunoSEQ multiplex PCR. This repertoire shows some 190,000 clones, around 76% found once; its top ten account for 2% to 2.5%. Overall study findings and caveats: As a later analysis showed, several of the most significant clusters appeared to be linked to common viral pathogens. V segments that were indistinguishable, TRBV6-2 and TRBV6-3 among them, were omitted from analysis.

Among the donors, all were healthy bone marrow donors. The origin of this receptor is a woman aged 25-40 years in good health and CMV-seropositive. The chain uses TRBV4-1 and TRBJ1-3; D ambiguous. Sequencing used PBMCs. The CDR3 DNA sequence: TGCGCCAGCAGCCCCCGACTCCTCTCTGGAAACACCATATATTTT. It encodes CASSPRLLSGNTIYF.